This T cell receptor beta chain was sequenced for a study of identical twins. Germline V CDR1 and CDR2: LGHDT, YNNKEL (reference sequence). The CDR3 length is 17 residues. V gave up 4 bases and J gave up 4 bases, with 20 bases separating them. Remarks on this clonotype: The antigen remains unidentified.

MiXCR, applied by TCRdb to the 5' RACE reads, yields one record per CDR3 protein. The sample has 450,000 to 650,000 distinct CDR3 sequences, more than 9% seen once. Study outcomes and limitations: Where out-of-frame alpha sequences were twin-shared, they showed excess low generation probability. Analyses of zero insertions could be partly confounded by invariant MAIT and iNKT cells.

Only healthy Caucasians were included as donors. The same data also went into a second study, on yellow fever vaccine responses in identical twins.

The V call is TRBV3-1, the J call TRBJ2-1, with TRBD2 as a possible D gene (6 bases). The specimen was PBMCs. The TCR was taken from a woman between 18 and 29 years old in good health. Here the CDR3 reads CASSRRNLATVYNEQFF. Written as DNA, the CDR3 is TGTGCCAGCAGCCGCCGAAATCTAGCGACGGTTTACAATGAGCAGTTCTTC.